This TCR beta chain was observed in a study of T cell repertoires in cytomegalovirus infection (dated by TCRdb to the late 2010s). With regard to the full study: Recently identified HLA-C-restricted CMV epitopes, whose presentation resists viral immunomodulation, were targeted by peptide stimulations together with well-studied HLA-B-restricted epitopes. The HLA type of each donor mattered for the analysis, because public TCR beta signatures pointed to carriage of CMV infection along with the matching HLA type. The study at large found these results: Carriers of CMV infection plus the relevant HLA type were discriminated by the cumulative frequency of public TCR beta family members in the study cohort and in an independent roughly 380-donor cohort. The ex vivo response was dominated by HLA-C-restricted CMV-specific TCR beta clonotypes, which also provided the single most frequent clonotype in two of eight donors.

Reads for this sample came from an Illumina HiSeq 1500. Using fastp at Q25 and MiXCR, TCRdb reprocessed the public reads and kept productive beta chains. Rows are combined by CDR3 protein, so each entry shows the most common genes and DNA. A total of 400,000 to 600,000 distinct CDR3 sequences appear in this sample, under 45% of them only once. The ten largest clones add up to 35% to 50% of the sample. For this clonotype: No antigen is known for it. The record has no base qualities; no much larger clone is one base away.

According to the study, the label for this sample's treatment or condition signals: in vitro stimulation with specific CMV peptide epitopes to enrich CMV-specific T cells. The CDR3, from cysteine to phenylalanine, totals 17 residues. The entry retains the CDR3 DNA only, 51 bases that are in frame from base 1. The CDR1 and CDR2 encoded by the germline V gene are SGHVS and FNYEAQ. V gives up 1 base and J gives up 9 bases, and the segment between their germline ends measures 22 bases. This specimen was cultured PBMCs, taken from culture after CMV antigen stimulation. In this chain, TRBV7-6 is recombined with TRBJ2-1, with the D segment possibly TRBD1 or TRBD2, each aligning over 5 bases. The TCR was taken from a human donor in good health (CMV status not recorded). Some clones in this sample may be carry-over from other donors' samples. The DNA sequence reads TGTGCCAGCAGCTTAGAGGGGCACCCCCGGCGTGCGGGTGAGCAGTTCTTC. This sequence encodes CASSLEGHPRRAGEQFF.